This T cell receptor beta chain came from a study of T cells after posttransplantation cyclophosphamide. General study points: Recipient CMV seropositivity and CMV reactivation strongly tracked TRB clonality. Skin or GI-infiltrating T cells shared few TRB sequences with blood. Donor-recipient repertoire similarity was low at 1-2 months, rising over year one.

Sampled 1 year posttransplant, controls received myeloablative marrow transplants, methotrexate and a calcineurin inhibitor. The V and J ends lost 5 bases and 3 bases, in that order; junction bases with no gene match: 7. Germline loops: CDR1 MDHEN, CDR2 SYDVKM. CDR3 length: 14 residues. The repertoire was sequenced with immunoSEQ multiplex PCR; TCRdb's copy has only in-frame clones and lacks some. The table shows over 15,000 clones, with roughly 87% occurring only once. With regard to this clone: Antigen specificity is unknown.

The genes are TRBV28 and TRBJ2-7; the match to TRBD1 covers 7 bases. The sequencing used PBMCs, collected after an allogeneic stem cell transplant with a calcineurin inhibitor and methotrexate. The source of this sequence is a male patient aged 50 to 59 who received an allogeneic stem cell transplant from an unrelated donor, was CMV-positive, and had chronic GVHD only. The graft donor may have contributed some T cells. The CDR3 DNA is TGTGCCAGCAGTACCCGGACAGGAAGCTACGAGCAGTACTTC. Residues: CASSTRTGSYEQYF.